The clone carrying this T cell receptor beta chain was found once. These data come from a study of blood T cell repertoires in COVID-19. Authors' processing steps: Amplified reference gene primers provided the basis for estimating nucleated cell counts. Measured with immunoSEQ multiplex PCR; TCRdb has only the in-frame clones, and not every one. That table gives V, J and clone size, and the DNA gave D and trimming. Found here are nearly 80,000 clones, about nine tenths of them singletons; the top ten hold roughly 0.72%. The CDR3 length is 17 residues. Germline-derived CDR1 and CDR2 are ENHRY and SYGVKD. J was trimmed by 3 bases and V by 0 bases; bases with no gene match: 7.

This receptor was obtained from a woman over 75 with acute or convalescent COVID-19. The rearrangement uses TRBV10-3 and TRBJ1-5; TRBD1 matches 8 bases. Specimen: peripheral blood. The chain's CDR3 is CAISESKSGQDNQPQHF. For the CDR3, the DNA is TGTGCCATCAGTGAGTCGAAATCGGGACAGGACAATCAGCCCCAGCATTTT.